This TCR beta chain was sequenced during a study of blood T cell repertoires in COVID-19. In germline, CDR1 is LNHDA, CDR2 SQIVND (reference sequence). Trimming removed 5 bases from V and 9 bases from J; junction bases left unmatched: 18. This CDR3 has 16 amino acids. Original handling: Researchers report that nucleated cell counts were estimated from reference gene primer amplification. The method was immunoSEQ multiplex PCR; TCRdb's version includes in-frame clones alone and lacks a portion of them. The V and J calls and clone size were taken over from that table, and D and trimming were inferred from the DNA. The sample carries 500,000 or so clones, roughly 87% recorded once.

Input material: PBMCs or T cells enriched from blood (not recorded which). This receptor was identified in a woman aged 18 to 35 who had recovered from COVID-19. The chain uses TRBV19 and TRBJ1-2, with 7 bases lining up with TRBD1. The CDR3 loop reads CASSAYRDSGWLSYTF. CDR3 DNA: TGTGCCAGTAGTGCTTACCGGGACAGCGGATGGTTGAGCTACACCTTC.